The T cell receptor (beta chain) described here comes from a study of cytomegalovirus exposure and HLA in healthy donors (TCRdb year 2017). At the level of the whole study: A later analysis indicated that the roughly 120 validation repertoires were generated on the platform also employed for the 700 or so repertoires of the first cohort. The study aimed to test whether cataloging public T cell receptors could reveal signatures of past pathogen exposure. Along with the approximately 700-subject first cohort, a separate validation cohort of over a hundred different subjects was used. To predict cytomegalovirus infection status, the study combined high-throughput TCR immunosequencing, statistical association of individual TCRs with disease status, and machine learning. On the study overall, not on this receptor specifically: Across donors, most TCR sequences were observed very rarely, whereas some public TCRs were present in many individuals. Of the cluster scores, 90% to 95% were above 0 in a later analysis, which found that TCRs clustered in the first cohort also tended to co-occur in the 95 to 150 validation repertoires. The study gave a list of some 150 TCR beta chains associated with cytomegalovirus. The classifier was reported to diagnose cytomegalovirus status with high specificity and sensitivity in both the original and validation cohorts. A later analysis lacked HLA typing for the validation cohort, so it scored co-occurrence in that cohort across all 120 or so repertoires. A few of the identified cytomegalovirus-associated TCR beta chains were confirmed in vitro to be specific for cytomegalovirus antigens. It was suggested by the authors that the approach could potentially be generalized to other disease states and immunological phenotypes.

Separate from the approximately 700-subject first cohort, the validation cohort of over 90 subjects was the group to which the donors belonged. The library was built by means of the immunoSEQ multiplex PCR assay. The paper's processing steps were these. A statistical classification framework was built for diagnosing cytomegalovirus status from the catalog of TCR beta chain sequences. Here the immuneACCESS table is served through TCRdb, limited to in-frame sequences with V and J called. Missing clones are a known gap in these copies; in checked studies unresolved V genes cover under half, and the rest lacks a known reason. From that table come the V and J calls and clone size; the DNA was used to work out D and trimming. For this sample there are about 120,000 clones; approximately 91% appear just once. Clones ranked in the top ten supply 1.5% to 2.5% of the sample. Sequences SGHDT (CDR1) and YYEEEE (CDR2) are obtained from the germline V gene. The CDR3 has 11 amino acids, counting the end cysteine and phenylalanine. Only the CDR3 part of the read is kept: 33 bases, read in frame from the first base. V gives up 2 bases and J gives up 5 bases, and the segment between their germline ends measures 4 bases.

This clone was recorded only once. There is no known antigen for this receptor. No much larger clone is present one base from it, and per-base qualities are unavailable. The receptor's source is a woman aged 18-30 years in good health and CMV-seronegative. The V and J segments used are TRBV5-6 and TRBJ1-1; the D gene is unclear. Sequencing was done on a sample of PBMCs. The DNA reads as follows: TGTGCCAGCAGCTTCGGGACTGAAGCTTTCTTT. It translates as CASSFGTEAFF.